This T cell receptor (beta chain) was recovered during a study of cytomegalovirus exposure and HLA in healthy donors. This clone was recorded a few times. Its specificity is unknown. Study-level points and caveats: Evidence from a later analysis indicated that most CMV-associated TCR beta chains looked HLA-restricted. High specificity and sensitivity for cytomegalovirus status were reported for the classifier. Associated with cytomegalovirus, according to the listing, were approximately 160 TCR beta chains. Because they were indistinguishable, some V segments, including TRBV6-2 and TRBV6-3, were excluded.

Trimming pared 7 bases from V and 4 bases from J, leaving 17 bases between. The CDR3 has 14 residues. Germline CDR1 SNHLY, CDR2 FYNNEI. Primers for the PCR totalled 60 Vbeta and 13 Jbeta. This table comes from immunoSEQ multiplex PCR, and its TCRdb copy is limited to in-frame clones, with some not included. The sample contains about 190,000 clones, nearly 80% of which appear only once. The chain couples TRBV2 to TRBJ2-7, with D possibly being TRBD2 (6 bases). This TCR came from a woman aged 25 to 39 in good health and CMV-seropositive. The sequencing sample was made of PBMCs. The DNA of the CDR3 is TGTGCCAGCATAGGGACTCGCCGGAGGTACGAGCAGTACTTC. Amino acid sequence: CASIGTRRRYEQYF.